The 16 T cell receptor beta chains listed next were all sequenced from one sample in a study of T cells in Graves' hyperthyroidism and ophthalmopathy. Amplification of TCR beta CDR3 regions used RNA as the template. The TCR CDR3 first-round RT-PCR relied on the HTBI primer set. TCRdb analysed the multiplex PCR reads with MiXCR anew, one entry per CDR3 protein. The sample includes more than 500,000 distinct CDR3 sequences, roughly 14% of them seen just once. Source material: blood. The receptors here all came from a woman in her thirties or forties with Graves' ophthalmopathy.

This clonotype has at least ten counts. This chain links TRBV10-3 with TRBJ2-6; TRBD1 is a possible D gene (5 bases). The CDR3 spans 17 residues. Germline values: CDR1 ENHRY, CDR2 SYGVKD. Trimming left V 4 bases short and J 0 bases short, with 13 bases between. The CDR3 sequence: CAISGRVPNSGANVLTF. The CDR3 bases are TGTGCCATCAGTGGCAGGGTTCCCAACTCTGGGGCCAACGTCCTGACTTTC.

There are many counts of this clonotype. The chain carries TRBV6-2 or TRBV6-3 and TRBJ2-5; D not certain. Trimming removed 7 bases at V and 1 base at J, with 7 bases between. CDR3 length: 12 amino acids. Germline CDR1 reads MNHEY; CDR2 reads SVGEGT. CDR3 coding DNA: TGTGCCAGCAAGGGCGCCCAAGAGACCCAGTACTTC. This encodes CASKGAQETQYF.

This clonotype was counted at least ten times. The chain carries TRBV28 and TRBJ2-7; the D is unclear. Trimming cost V 2 bases and J 5 bases, with 10 bases left between them. Germline assignment: CDR1 MDHEN and CDR2 SYDVKM. The length of the CDR3 is 13 residues. This CDR3 reads CASSLQSPNEQYF. CDR3 sequence (DNA): TGTGCCAGCAGTTTACAGAGTCCTAACGAGCAGTACTTC. Variable domain in full (rest from reference TRBV28 and TRBJ2-7): DVKVTQSSRYLVKRTGEKVFLECVQDMDHENMFWYRQDPGLGLRLIYFSYDVKMKEKGDIPEGYSVSREKKERFSLILESASTNQTSMYLCASSLQSPNEQYFGPGTRLTVT.

This clonotype appeared many times. This chain joins TRBV30 and TRBJ1-2; 7 nucleotides line up with TRBD1. V shed 2 bases and J 8 bases; nucleotides not matched to a gene: 11. Germline CDR1 reads GTSNPN; CDR2 reads SVGIG (reference sequence). The CDR3 consists of 14 residues. The DNA for the CDR3 is TGTGCCTGGAGTTACCAGGGGGTACCGGGAGGCTACACCTTC. The encoded protein is CAWSYQGVPGGYTF.

In this sample, this clonotype turned up many times. The rearrangement links TRBV30 to TRBJ1-5; TRBD1 is a possible D gene (6 bases). Trimming cost V 0 bases and J 9 bases, with 15 bases left between them. The germline V gene has CDR1 GTSNPN and CDR2 SVGIG (reference sequence). The CDR3 has 14 residues. CDR3: CAWSVGLGRGPQHF. For the CDR3, the DNA is TGTGCCTGGAGTGTAGGATTGGGCAGGGGGCCCCAGCATTTT.

At least ten counts were recorded for this clonotype. J is TRBJ2-7 and V is TRBV6-2 or TRBV6-3; 9 positions match TRBD2. V dropped 6 bases and J dropped 4; count of bases not matched to a gene: 7. CDR3 length equals 14 residues. Germline CDR1 and CDR2: MNHEY and SVGEGT. The CDR3 here is CASRGAGGGYEQYF. The CDR3 nucleotides read TGTGCCAGCAGAGGAGCGGGAGGCGGGTACGAGCAGTACTTC.

This clonotype turned up a few times. CDR3 DNA: TGTGCCTGGAGTTCCCCGGGACAGGGGGCGAGGGGGTACGAGCAGTACTTC. Encoded protein: CAWSSPGQGARGYEQYF. The V gene is TRBV30, the J gene TRBJ2-7; TRBD1 agrees at 12 bases. CDR3 length equals 17 residues. The V and J ends lost 2 bases and 4 bases, in that order; junction bases with no gene match: 12. Germline loops: CDR1 GTSNPN, CDR2 SVGIG (reference sequence).

This clonotype was recorded at least ten times. V gene TRBV7-2 combines with J gene TRBJ2-7; D possibly matches TRBD1 or TRBD2 (6 bases each). CDR1 is SGHTA, CDR2 FQGNSA, per germline. There are 13 residues in the CDR3. V shed 0 bases and J shed 12 bases, with 15 bases lying between them. The CDR3 here is CASSLAVGGIPYF. CDR3 nucleotides: TGTGCCAGCAGCTTAGCTGTCGGGGGCATTCCGTACTTC.

This clonotype has at least ten counts. The chain recombines TRBV20-1 with TRBJ2-7, with 8 bases aligning to TRBD1. Germline values: CDR1 DFQATT, CDR2 SNEGSKA (reference sequence). The CDR3 totals 13 residues. Trimming removed 2 bases from V and 4 bases from J; junction bases left unmatched: 4. The CDR3 DNA follows: TGCAGTGCTAGACAACGGACAGGGTACGAGCAGTACTTC. It specifies CSARQRTGYEQYF.

The table lists this clonotype with a few counts. J is TRBJ1-5 and V is TRBV28, with D unclear. V lost 1 base and J 6 bases, leaving 7 bases between the germline ends. The CDR3 has 13 amino acids. Germline V gene lookup returns CDR1 MDHEN and CDR2 SYDVKM. CDR3 sequence reads: CASSLSDGQPQHF. The CDR3 nucleotides read TGTGCCAGCAGTTTATCGGACGGTCAGCCCCAGCATTTT.

This clonotype was picked up many times. The J gene is TRBJ1-2, the V gene TRBV27; the D gene is possibly TRBD1 (5 bases). The V end was cut by 2 bases, the J end by 10 bases, with 14 bases between. This CDR3 is built from 13 residues. Per germline, CDR1 MNHEY and CDR2 SMNVEV (reference sequence). The CDR3 loop is CASSLRGAQDYTF. The CDR3 DNA is TGTGCCAGCAGTTTAAGAGGGGCGCAGGACTACACCTTC.

The table lists this clonotype with many counts. This rearrangement joins TRBV20-1 to TRBJ1-1, with D perhaps TRBD1 (5 bases). The V and J ends lost 3 bases and 6 bases respectively, with 11 bases between them. CDR1 DFQATT and CDR2 SNEGSKA come from the germline V gene (reference sequence). The CDR3 has 12 amino acids. The CDR3 DNA follows: TGCAGTGCTAGTAACAGGATTCCTGAAGCTTTCTTT. Amino acids: CSASNRIPEAFF.

J is TRBJ2-3 and V is TRBV19; 7 nucleotides match TRBD2. Germline trimming cut 7 bases from V and 6 bases from J; bases unmatched to any gene: 7. Germline CDR1 and CDR2: LNHDA and SQIVND (reference sequence). This CDR3 comprises 13 residues. The CDR3 region has the DNA TGTGCCAGTATGTTGCGGGAGAGTGATACGCAGTATTTT. Translated: CASMLRESDTQYF.

This clonotype was recorded many times. J is TRBJ2-7 and V is TRBV6-2 or TRBV6-3, with 9 bases that match TRBD2. J was trimmed by 1 base and V by 2 bases; bases with no gene match: 12. In germline, CDR1 is MNHEY, CDR2 SVGEGT. The CDR3 loop spans 18 amino acids. The CDR3 bases are TGTGCCAGCAGTTACGCTCCCACTAGCGGGCACTTATCCTACGAGCAGTACTTC. Amino acid sequence: CASSYAPTSGHLSYEQYF.

In this sample, this clonotype turned up a few times. The rearrangement uses TRBV6-1 and TRBJ2-7, with D tentatively TRBD1 (6 bases). The CDR3 extends over 17 amino acids. Germline CDR1 is MNHNS and CDR2 is SASEGT. Trimming took off 6 bases at V and 4 bases at J, with 25 bases between the two ends. CDR3 sequence reads: CASRKVTGTPSPYEQYF. The CDR3, as DNA: TGTGCCAGCAGAAAGGTTACCGGGACACCGTCACCGTACGAGCAGTACTTC.

This clonotype was counted at least ten times. The genes are TRBV7-3 and TRBJ1-1; D gene unclear. Trimming cost V 5 bases and J 0 bases, with 7 bases left between them. CDR3 size: 13 residues. Germline values: CDR1 SGHTA, CDR2 FQGTGA. The CDR3 loop is CASSANMNTEAFF. CDR3 DNA sequence: TGTGCCAGCAGCGCCAATATGAACACTGAAGCTTTCTTT.